These 19 T cell receptor beta chains were sequenced from one sample in a study of control samples from healthy donors and cancer patients (dated by TCRdb to 2020 to 2021). Library construction relied on the immunoSEQ multiplex PCR assay. Held by TCRdb, this immuneACCESS table contains in-frame sequences only and omits some clones. Under half of the omission traces to an unresolved V gene where checked; the cause of the rest is unknown. For this sample there are some 100,000 clones; around 80% appear just once. The ten largest clones add up to roughly a tenth of the sample. The specimen sequenced was blood. The source is a young woman in good health.

This chain uses TRBV6-5 with TRBJ1-2; D is undetermined. The CDR3 runs to 14 residues. Germline assignment: CDR1 MNHEY and CDR2 SVGAGI. Trimming removed 2 bases from V and 0 bases from J, with 7 bases in between. The CDR3 loop reads CASSYQQANYGYTF. CDR3 in DNA: TGTGCCAGCAGTTACCAGCAAGCTAACTATGGCTACACCTTC.

The V gene is TRBV15, the J gene TRBJ1-4; 7 bases are shared with TRBD1. The germline gives CDR1 LNHNV, CDR2 YYDKDF (reference sequence). The CDR3 length is 15 residues. Unmatched junction bases numbered 9, after V lost 3 bases and J lost 8 bases. CDR3 sequence: CATSREIGGGEKLFF. CDR3 nucleotides: TGTGCCACCAGCAGGGAGATAGGGGGCGGGGAAAAACTGTTTTTT.

The chain links TRBV25-1 to TRBJ2-6; weak D call: TRBD2 (6 bases). Germline V gene sequence: CDR1 MGHDK, CDR2 SYGVNS. There are 14 residues in the CDR3. V lost 5 bases and J lost 4, with 9 bases in between. CDR3 DNA: TGTGCCAGCAGTCTAGCGCCCGGGGCCAACGTCCTGACTTTC. Its translation: CASSLAPGANVLTF.

V gene TRBV7-8 combines with J gene TRBJ1-2; D is ambiguous. Germline CDR1 is SGHVS and CDR2 is FQNEAQ. CDR3 length equals 16 residues. Deletions cut 1 base from V and 0 bases from J, with 12 bases between. CDR3 amino acids: CASSLGESGSNYGYTF. The CDR3 coding sequence is TGTGCCAGCAGCTTAGGAGAATCGGGTTCTAACTATGGCTACACCTTC.

The gene calls are TRBV5-1 and TRBJ2-7; tentatively, D is TRBD1 (5 bases). The CDR3 has 14 residues. The germline V gene has CDR1 SGHRS and CDR2 YFSETQ. The V end lost 4 bases, the J end lost 6 bases, and 17 bases lay between the germline ends. This chain's CDR3 is CASSPASMGLEQYF. The CDR3 nucleotides are TGCGCCAGCAGCCCGGCAAGCATGGGGCTCGAGCAGTACTTC.

This clone rates as medium-sized. The chain recombines TRBV7-6 with TRBJ1-1, with D perhaps TRBD1 (5 bases). The CDR3 length is 13 residues. CDR1 and CDR2 (germline): SGHVS, FNYEAQ. Trimming took 0 bases from V and 6 from J, leaving 8 bases between them. CDR3 region: CASSLAGRAEAFF. The CDR3 bases are TGTGCCAGCAGCTTAGCGGGGCGGGCTGAAGCTTTCTTT.

This clone is a singleton in its sample. This chain uses TRBV4-1 with TRBJ1-2; D might be TRBD1 (5 bases). This CDR3 is 16 amino acids long. V shed 2 bases and J shed 0 bases, with 13 bases lying between them. The germline gives CDR1 MGHRA, CDR2 YSYEKL. CDR3 sequence reads: CASSQSRDRANYGYTF. The CDR3 DNA sequence: TGCGCCAGCAGCCAATCCCGGGACCGAGCTAACTATGGCTACACCTTC.

The chain joins TRBV14 to TRBJ2-5, with 11 bases identical to TRBD1. Germline V gene sequence: CDR1 SGHDN, CDR2 FVKESK. V dropped 3 bases and J dropped 4; count of bases not matched to a gene: 4. CDR3 size: 15 residues. This chain's CDR3 is CASSQDRGPRETQYF. The CDR3 nucleotides read TGTGCCAGCAGCCAGGACAGGGGGCCGCGAGAGACCCAGTACTTC.

The rearrangement joins TRBV19 to TRBJ2-3; D is possibly TRBD1 or TRBD2 (5 bases each). Germline values: CDR1 LNHDA, CDR2 SQIVND (reference sequence). V shed 1 base and J shed 3 bases, with 11 bases lying between them. The CDR3 totals 15 residues. CDR3 loop: CASSIGGYTTDTQYF. The DNA for the CDR3 is TGTGCCAGTAGTATAGGGGGGTATACTACAGATACGCAGTATTTT.

The chain uses TRBV27 and TRBJ1-2, with D hard to call. Trimming stripped 2 bases from V and 2 bases from J, with 6 bases between. Germline CDR1 is MNHEY and CDR2 is SMNVEV (reference sequence). This CDR3 region has 13 residues. The CDR3 DNA is TGTGCCAGCAGTTTAGAGGGAAACTATGGCTACACCTTC. It is translated as CASSLEGNYGYTF.

This chain links TRBV6-1 with TRBJ2-5; perhaps TRBD1 as D (5 bases). Per germline, CDR1 MNHNS and CDR2 SASEGT. Trimming shortened V by 1 base and J by 4 bases, and 13 bases separated the two germline ends. The CDR3 length is 15 residues. The DNA of the CDR3 is TGTGCCAGCAGTGAAGTTTGGGGCGGCCCAGAGACCCAGTACTTC. It codes for CASSEVWGGPETQYF.

The chain joins TRBV6-1 to TRBJ2-1; tentatively, D is TRBD2 (5 bases). This CDR3 has 15 residues. Germline CDR1 is MNHNS and CDR2 is SASEGT. Trimming removed 2 bases at V and 0 bases at J, with 8 bases between. The CDR3 region has the DNA TGTGCCAGCAGTGAACCGGGGAGCTCCTACAATGAGCAGTTCTTC. Translation: CASSEPGSSYNEQFF.

V gene TRBV4-3 combines with J gene TRBJ1-6, with no clear D. This CDR3 is built from 15 residues. From germline, CDR1 is LGHNA and CDR2 YSLEER. With 0 bases removed from V and 6 bases from J, the gap between germline ends came to 9 bases. The CDR3 region has the DNA TGCGCCAGCAGCCAAGATGCGGAAACTAATTCACCCCTCCACTTT. Translation: CASSQDAETNSPLHF.

To note about this clone: Other nucleotide sequences from this sample produce the same CDR3. The chain employs TRBV9 and TRBJ1-1; the D gene is possibly TRBD1 (6 bases). The ends were cut back, 3 bases at V and 2 bases at J, with 8 bases in the middle. The CDR3 consists of 13 residues. CDR1 and CDR2 from the germline V gene are SGDLS and YYNGEE. CDR3 amino acids: CASSEGGNTEAFF. CDR3 DNA: TGTGCCAGCAGCGAGGGGGGAAACACTGAAGCTTTCTTT.

The chain links TRBV5-6 to TRBJ1-3; D perhaps matches TRBD1 (5 bases). CDR1 SGHDT and CDR2 YYEEEE come from the germline V gene. The length of the CDR3 is 16 residues. The germline V and J ends were trimmed by 4 bases and 0 bases, with 14 bases remaining between them. The DNA for the CDR3 is TGTGCCAGCAGCCCGCTCCGGGGGACCTCTGGAAACACCATATATTTT. Its translation: CASSPLRGTSGNTIYF.

The chain recombines TRBV18 with TRBJ2-2, with a possible D match to TRBD1 (6 bases). Per the germline V gene, CDR1 is KGHSH and CDR2 is LQKENI. Trimming removed 4 bases from V and 6 bases from J, with 18 bases in between. The CDR3 runs to 16 residues. The CDR3 loop reads CASSLETGLTSGELFF. The CDR3 region has the DNA TGTGCCAGCTCACTAGAGACAGGTTTGACGTCCGGGGAGCTGTTTTTT. Variable domain in full (rest from reference TRBV18 and TRBJ2-2): NAGVMQNPRHLVRRRGQEARLRCSPMKGHSHVYWYRQLPEEGLKFMVYLQKENIIDESGMPKERFSAEFPKEGPSILRIQQVVRGDSAAYFCASSLETGLTSGELFFGEGSRLTVL.

The table lists this clone with a count of one. The chain recombines TRBV5-4 with TRBJ2-3; the D is unclear. V lost 3 bases to trimming and J lost 8 bases, with 10 bases between them. Germline V gene sequence: CDR1 SGHNT, CDR2 YYREEE (reference sequence). CDR3 size: 12 residues. The CDR3 bases are TGTGCCAGCAGCTCGGACCCGGGTACGCAGTATTTT. It codes for CASSSDPGTQYF. Using reference TRBV5-4 and TRBJ2-3 for the parts outside the CDR3, the full variable domain is ETGVTQSPTHLIKTRGQQVTLRCSSQSGHNTVSWYQQALGQGPQFIFQYYREEENGRGNFPPRFSGLQFPNYSSELNVNALELDDSALYLCASSSDPGTQYFGPGTRLTVL.

This chain uses TRBV7-2 with TRBJ1-2; perhaps TRBD1 as D (5 bases). CDR3 length: 14 amino acids. Germline V gene lookup returns CDR1 SGHTA and CDR2 FQGNSA. The germline V and J ends were trimmed by 5 bases and 0 bases, with 10 bases remaining between them. The DNA for the CDR3 is TGTGCCAGCAGCCGCGACAGTACTAACTATGGCTACACCTTC. Protein sequence: CASSRDSTNYGYTF.

The genes are TRBV7-2 and TRBJ2-7; 9 positions agree with TRBD1. Germline V lookup: CDR1 SGHTA, CDR2 FQGNSA. Germline trimming cut 3 bases from V and 6 bases from J; bases unmatched to any gene: 3. The CDR3 has 13 residues. The CDR3 here is CASSLDRGGEQYF. The CDR3 DNA is TGTGCCAGCAGCTTGGACAGGGGAGGCGAGCAGTACTTC.